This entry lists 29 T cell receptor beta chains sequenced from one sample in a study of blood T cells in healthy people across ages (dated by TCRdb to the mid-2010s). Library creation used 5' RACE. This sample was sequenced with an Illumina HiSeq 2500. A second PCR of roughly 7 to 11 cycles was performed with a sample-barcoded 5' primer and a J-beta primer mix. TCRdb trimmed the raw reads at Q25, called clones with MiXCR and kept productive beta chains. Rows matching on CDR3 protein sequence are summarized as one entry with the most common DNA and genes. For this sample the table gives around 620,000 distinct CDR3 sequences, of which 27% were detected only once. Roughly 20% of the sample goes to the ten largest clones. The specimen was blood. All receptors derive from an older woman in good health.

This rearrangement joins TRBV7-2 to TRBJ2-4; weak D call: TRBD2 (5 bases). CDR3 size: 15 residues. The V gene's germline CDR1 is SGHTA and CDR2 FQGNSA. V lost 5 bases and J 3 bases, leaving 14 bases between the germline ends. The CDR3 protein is CASSARPADKNIQYF. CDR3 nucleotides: TGTGCCAGCAGCGCCCGACCAGCGGACAAAAACATTCAGTACTTC. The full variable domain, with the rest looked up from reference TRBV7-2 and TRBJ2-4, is GAGVSQSPSNKVTEKGKDVELRCDPISGHTALYWYRQSLGQGLEFLIYFQGNSAPDKSGLPSDRFSAERTGGSVSTLTIQRTQQEDSAVYLCASSARPADKNIQYFGAGTRLSVL.

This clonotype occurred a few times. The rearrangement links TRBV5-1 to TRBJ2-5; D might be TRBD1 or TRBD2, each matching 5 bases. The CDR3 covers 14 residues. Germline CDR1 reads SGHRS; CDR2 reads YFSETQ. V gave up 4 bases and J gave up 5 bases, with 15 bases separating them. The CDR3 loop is CASSPQGASETQYF. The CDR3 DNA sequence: TGCGCCAGCAGCCCCCAGGGAGCGTCTGAGACCCAGTACTTC.

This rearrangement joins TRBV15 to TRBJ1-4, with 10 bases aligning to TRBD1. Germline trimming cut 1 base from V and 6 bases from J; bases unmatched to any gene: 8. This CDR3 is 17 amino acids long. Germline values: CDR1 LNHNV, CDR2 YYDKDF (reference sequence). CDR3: CATSRGSRTGGDEKLFF. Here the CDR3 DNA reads TGTGCCACCAGCAGAGGTTCTAGGACAGGGGGAGATGAAAAACTGTTTTTT.

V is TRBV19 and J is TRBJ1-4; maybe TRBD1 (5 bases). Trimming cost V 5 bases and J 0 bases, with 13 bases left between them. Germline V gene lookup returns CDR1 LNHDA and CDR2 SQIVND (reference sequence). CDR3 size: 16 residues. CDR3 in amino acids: CASSVAPRATNEKLFF. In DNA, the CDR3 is TGTGCCAGTAGTGTAGCCCCCAGGGCAACTAATGAAAAACTGTTTTTT. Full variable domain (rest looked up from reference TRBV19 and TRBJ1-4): DGGITQSPKYLFRKEGQNVTLSCEQNLNHDAMYWYRQDPGQGLRLIYYSQIVNDFQKGDIAEGYSVSREKKESFPLTVTSAQKNPTAFYLCASSVAPRATNEKLFFGSGTQLSVL.

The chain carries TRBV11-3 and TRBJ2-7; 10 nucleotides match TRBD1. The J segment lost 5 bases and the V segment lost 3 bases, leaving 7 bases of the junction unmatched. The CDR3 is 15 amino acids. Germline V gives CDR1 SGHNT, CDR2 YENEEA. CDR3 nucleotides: TGTGCCAGCAGCTTGTTCGGTGGGACAGGGGACGAGCAGTACTTC. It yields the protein CASSLFGGTGDEQYF.

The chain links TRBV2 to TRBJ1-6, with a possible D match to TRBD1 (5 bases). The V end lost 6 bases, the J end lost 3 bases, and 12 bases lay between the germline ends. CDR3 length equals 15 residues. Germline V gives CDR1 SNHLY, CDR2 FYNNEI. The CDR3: CASRGDGVYNSPLHF. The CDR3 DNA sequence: TGTGCCAGCAGAGGGGACGGTGTCTATAATTCACCCCTCCACTTT.

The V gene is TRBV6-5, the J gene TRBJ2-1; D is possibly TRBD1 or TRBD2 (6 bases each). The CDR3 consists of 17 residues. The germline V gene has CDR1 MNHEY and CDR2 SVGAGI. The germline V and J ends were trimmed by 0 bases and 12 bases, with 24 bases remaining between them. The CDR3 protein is CASSYSRTGRTTKVQFF. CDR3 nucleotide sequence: TGTGCCAGCAGTTACTCCAGAACAGGGAGGACCACCAAAGTGCAGTTCTTC.

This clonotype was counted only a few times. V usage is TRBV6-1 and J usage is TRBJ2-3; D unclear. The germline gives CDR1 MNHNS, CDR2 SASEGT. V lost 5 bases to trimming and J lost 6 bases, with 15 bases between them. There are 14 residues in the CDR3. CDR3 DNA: TGTGCCAGCAGTATCGGGCTCCTCGTGGATACGCAGTATTTT. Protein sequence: CASSIGLLVDTQYF.

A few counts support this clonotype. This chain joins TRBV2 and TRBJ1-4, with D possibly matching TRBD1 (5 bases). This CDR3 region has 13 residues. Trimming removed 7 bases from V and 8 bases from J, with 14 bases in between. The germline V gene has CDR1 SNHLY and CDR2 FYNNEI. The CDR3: CASNGGDYEKLFF. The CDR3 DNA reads TGTGCCAGCAATGGAGGGGATTACGAAAAACTGTTTTTT.

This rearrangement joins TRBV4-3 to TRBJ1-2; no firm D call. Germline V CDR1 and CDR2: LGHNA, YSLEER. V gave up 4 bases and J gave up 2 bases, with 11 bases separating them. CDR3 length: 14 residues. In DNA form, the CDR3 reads TGCGCCAGCAGCCGTAGCAGGCCCAACTATGGCTACACCTTC. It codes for CASSRSRPNYGYTF.

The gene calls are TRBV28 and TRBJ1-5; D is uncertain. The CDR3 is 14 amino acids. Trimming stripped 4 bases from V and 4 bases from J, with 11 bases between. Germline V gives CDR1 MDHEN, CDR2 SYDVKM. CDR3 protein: CASSSPGRNQPQHF. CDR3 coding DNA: TGTGCCAGCAGTTCCCCGGGCAGAAATCAGCCCCAGCATTTT.

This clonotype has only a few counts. CDR3 region: CASRSPGQTEGKLFF. Written as DNA, the CDR3 is TGTGCCAGCAGGTCCCCGGGCCAGACCGAAGGAAAACTGTTTTTT. The chain employs TRBV6-5 and TRBJ1-4, with unresolved D. Per germline, CDR1 MNHEY and CDR2 SVGAGI. The CDR3 is 15 residues long. Trimming left V 6 bases short and J 10 bases short, with 21 bases between.

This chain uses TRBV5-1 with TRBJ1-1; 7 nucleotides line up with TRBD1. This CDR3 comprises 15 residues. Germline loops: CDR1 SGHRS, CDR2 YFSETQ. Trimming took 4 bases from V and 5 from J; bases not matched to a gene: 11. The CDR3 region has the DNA TGCGCCAGCAGCCTGGGTCAGGGGGGCTTTACTGAAGCTTTCTTT. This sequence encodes CASSLGQGGFTEAFF.

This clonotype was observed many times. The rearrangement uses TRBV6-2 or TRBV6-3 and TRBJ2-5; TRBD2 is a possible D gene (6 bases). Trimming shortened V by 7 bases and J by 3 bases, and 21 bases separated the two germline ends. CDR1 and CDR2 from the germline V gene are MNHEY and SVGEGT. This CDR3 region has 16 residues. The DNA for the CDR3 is TGTGCCAGCAAGAGGTGGTCCGCGGGACGAAAAGAGACCCAGTACTTC. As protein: CASKRWSAGRKETQYF.

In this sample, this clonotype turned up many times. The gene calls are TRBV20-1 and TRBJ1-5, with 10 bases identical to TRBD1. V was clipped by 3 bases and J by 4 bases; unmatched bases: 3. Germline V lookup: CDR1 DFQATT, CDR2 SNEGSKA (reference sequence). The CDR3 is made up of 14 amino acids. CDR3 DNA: TGCAGTGCTAGGCTGGACAGGGGGAATCAGCCCCAGCATTTT. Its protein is CSARLDRGNQPQHF.

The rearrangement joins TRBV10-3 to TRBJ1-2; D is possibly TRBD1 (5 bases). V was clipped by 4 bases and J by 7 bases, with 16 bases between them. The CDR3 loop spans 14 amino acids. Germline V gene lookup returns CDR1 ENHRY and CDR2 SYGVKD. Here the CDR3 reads CAISAAEGTGGYTF. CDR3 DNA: TGTGCCATCAGTGCAGCGGAGGGGACGGGTGGCTACACCTTC.

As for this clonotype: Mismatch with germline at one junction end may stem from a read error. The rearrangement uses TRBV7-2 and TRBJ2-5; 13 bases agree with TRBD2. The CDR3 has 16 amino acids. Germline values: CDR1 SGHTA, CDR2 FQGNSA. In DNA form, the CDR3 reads TGTGTCAGCAGAAGCGGACTAGCGGGAGCAGGAGAGACCCAGTACTTC. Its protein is CVSRSGLAGAGETQYF.

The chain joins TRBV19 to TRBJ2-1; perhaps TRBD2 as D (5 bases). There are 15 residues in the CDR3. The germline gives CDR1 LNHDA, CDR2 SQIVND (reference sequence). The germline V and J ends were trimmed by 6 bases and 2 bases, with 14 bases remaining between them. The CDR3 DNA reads TGTGCCAGTAGGGTACTAGATCGTCCCTACAATGAGCAGTTCTTC. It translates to CASRVLDRPYNEQFF.

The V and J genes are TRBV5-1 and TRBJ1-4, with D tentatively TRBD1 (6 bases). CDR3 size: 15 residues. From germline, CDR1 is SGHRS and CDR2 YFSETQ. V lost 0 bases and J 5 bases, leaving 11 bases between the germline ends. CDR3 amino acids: CASSLGQASNEKLFF. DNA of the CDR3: TGCGCCAGCAGCTTGGGACAGGCCTCGAATGAAAAACTGTTTTTT.

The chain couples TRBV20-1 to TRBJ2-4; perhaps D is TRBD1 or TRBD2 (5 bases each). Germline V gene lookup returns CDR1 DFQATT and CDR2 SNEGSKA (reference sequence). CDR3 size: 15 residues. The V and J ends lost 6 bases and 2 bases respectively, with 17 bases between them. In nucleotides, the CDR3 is TGCAGTGCCACCAAACGACAGACTACCAAAAACATTCAGTACTTC. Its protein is CSATKRQTTKNIQYF.

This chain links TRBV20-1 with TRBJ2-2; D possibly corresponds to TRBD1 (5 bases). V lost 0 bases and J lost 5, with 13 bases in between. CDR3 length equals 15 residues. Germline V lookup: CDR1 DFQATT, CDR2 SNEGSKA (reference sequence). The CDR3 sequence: CSARDGAQGTGELFF. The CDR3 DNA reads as TGCAGTGCTAGAGATGGGGCCCAGGGTACCGGGGAGCTGTTTTTT.

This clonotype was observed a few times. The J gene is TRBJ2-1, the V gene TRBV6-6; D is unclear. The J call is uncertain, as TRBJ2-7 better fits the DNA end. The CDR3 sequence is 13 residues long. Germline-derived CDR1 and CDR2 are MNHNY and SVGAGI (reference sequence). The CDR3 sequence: CASSYSRQNEQYF. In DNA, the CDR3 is TGTGCCAGCAGTTACTCGCGGCAGAACGAGCAGTACTTC.

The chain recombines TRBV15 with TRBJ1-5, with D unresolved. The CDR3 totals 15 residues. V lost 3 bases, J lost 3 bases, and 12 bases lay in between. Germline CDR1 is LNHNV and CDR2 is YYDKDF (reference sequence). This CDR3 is CATSSNKGPNQPQHF. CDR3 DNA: TGTGCCACCAGCAGTAACAAGGGCCCCAATCAGCCCCAGCATTTT.

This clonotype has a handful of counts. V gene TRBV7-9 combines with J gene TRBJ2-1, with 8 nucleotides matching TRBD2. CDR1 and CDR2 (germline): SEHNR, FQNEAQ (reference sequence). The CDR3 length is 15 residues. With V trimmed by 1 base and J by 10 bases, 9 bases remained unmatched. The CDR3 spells CASSLVGGAGEEQFF. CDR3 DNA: TGTGCCAGCAGCTTAGTCGGGGGGGCCGGGGAAGAGCAGTTCTTC.

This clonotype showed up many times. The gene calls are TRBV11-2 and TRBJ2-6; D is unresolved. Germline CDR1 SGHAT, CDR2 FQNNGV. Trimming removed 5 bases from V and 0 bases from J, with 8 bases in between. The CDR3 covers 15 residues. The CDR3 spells CASSVQVSGANVLTF. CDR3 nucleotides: TGTGCCAGCAGCGTTCAGGTCTCTGGGGCCAACGTCCTGACTTTC. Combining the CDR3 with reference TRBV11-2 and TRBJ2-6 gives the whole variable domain EAGVAQSPRYKIIEKRQSVAFWCNPISGHATLYWYQQILGQGPKLLIQFQNNGVVDDSQLPKDRFSAERLKGVDSTLKIQPAKLEDSAVYLCASSVQVSGANVLTFGAGSRLTVL.

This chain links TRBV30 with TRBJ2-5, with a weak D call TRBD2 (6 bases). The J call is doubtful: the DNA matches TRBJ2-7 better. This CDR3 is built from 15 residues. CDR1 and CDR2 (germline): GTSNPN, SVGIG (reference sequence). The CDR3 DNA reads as TGTGCCTGGAGTGGCCCCTCATCGGGAGCCTACGAGCAGTACTTC. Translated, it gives CAWSGPSSGAYEQYF.

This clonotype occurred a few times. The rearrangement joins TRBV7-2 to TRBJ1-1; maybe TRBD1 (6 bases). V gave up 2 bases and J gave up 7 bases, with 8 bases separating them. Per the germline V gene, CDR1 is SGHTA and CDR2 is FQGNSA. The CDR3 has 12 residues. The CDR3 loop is CASSLRTDEAFF. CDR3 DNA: TGTGCCAGCAGCTTACGGACAGATGAAGCTTTCTTT.

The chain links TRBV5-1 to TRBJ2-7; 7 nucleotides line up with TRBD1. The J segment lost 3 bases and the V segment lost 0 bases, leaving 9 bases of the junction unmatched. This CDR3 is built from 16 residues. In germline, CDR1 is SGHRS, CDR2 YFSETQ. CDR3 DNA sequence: TGCGCCAGCAGCTTGGGTCCGACAGGGTCGGGCTACGAGCAGTACTTC. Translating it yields CASSLGPTGSGYEQYF.

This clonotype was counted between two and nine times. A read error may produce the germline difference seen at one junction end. CDR3 DNA sequence: TGTGTCAGCAGCTTGGGGGCAGGGTTGTATGGCTACACCTTC. Its translation: CVSSLGAGLYGYTF. This sequence joins TRBV5-6 and TRBJ1-2; maybe TRBD1 (6 bases). The CDR3 runs to 14 residues. CDR1 and CDR2 (germline): SGHDT, YYEEEE.